This TCR beta chain was sequenced during a study of OX40 agonist ivuxolimab in advanced cancers. Study-wide results and limits: Compared with others, partial responders at 0.1-3.0 mg/kg displayed clonal expansion among the lowest.

The protocol was immunoSEQ multiplex PCR, while the TCRdb copy is restricted to in-frame clones and leaves out a portion. Of roughly 58,000 clones listed, approximately 88% are singletons. V was pared by 8 bases and J by 0 bases, with 13 bases between. Germline assignment: CDR1 GTSNPN and CDR2 SVGIG (reference sequence). This CDR3 has 14 amino acids. On this clone: Its antigen is undetermined.

The J gene is TRBJ2-2, the V gene TRBV30; the D is unclear. The sample was CD4+ or CD8+ T cells sorted from blood, taken in a trial of the OX40 agonist ivuxolimab. This sequence was found in an adult with an advanced solid tumor such as melanoma, head and neck, liver or kidney cancer. The CDR3 loop is CALKRGANTGELFF. CDR3 sequence (DNA): TGTGCCCTAAAACGAGGAGCGAACACCGGGGAGCTGTTTTTT. Full variable domain (remainder filled in from reference TRBV30 and TRBJ2-2): SQTIHQWPATLVQPVGSPLSLECTVEGTSNPNLYWYRQAAGRGLQLLFYSVGIGQISSEVPQNLSASRPQDRQFILSSKKLLLSDSGFYLCALKRGANTGELFFGEGSRLTVL.